These 9 T cell receptor beta chains were sequenced from one sample in a study of shared clonotypes between healthy human individuals. Clones were sequenced by immunoSEQ multiplex PCR, and TCRdb holds only the in-frame ones, with some missing. The sample has over a million clones, 75% to 85% seen once. Sequenced: memory CD4+ T cells from PBMCs. The sample's subset: CD45RA-negative fraction. These receptors originate from a man aged 18-30 years in good health. Some clones in this sample may be carry-over from other donors' samples.

The sample holds a few counts of this clone. V and J are TRBV5-6 and TRBJ1-2, with TRBD1 matching 8 bases. This CDR3 is 15 amino acids long. The germline gives CDR1 SGHDT, CDR2 YYEEEE. V shed 4 bases and J 8 bases; nucleotides not matched to a gene: 13. The CDR3 sequence: CASSPEGRGPFGYTF. The CDR3 coding sequence is TGTGCCAGCAGCCCTGAGGGCAGGGGGCCCTTCGGCTACACCTTC.

This chain links TRBV5-1 with TRBJ1-3; tentative D call: TRBD1 (6 bases). There are 15 residues in the CDR3. The germline CDR1 and CDR2 sequences are SGHRS and YFSETQ. Trimming removed 4 bases from V and 6 bases from J, with 17 bases in between. The chain's CDR3 is CASSNRDMLSNTIYF. CDR3 nucleotides: TGCGCCAGCAGCAACCGGGACATGCTTTCAAACACCATATATTTT.

The chain links TRBV11-2 to TRBJ1-2; D is undetermined. The germline gives CDR1 SGHAT, CDR2 FQNNGV. Between the trimmed V and J ends, which lost 4 bases and 3 bases, there was a span of 18 bases. This CDR3 is built from 16 residues. CDR3: CASSSPPSRLYYGYTF. CDR3 DNA sequence: TGTGCCAGCAGCTCACCCCCCAGCCGGTTATACTATGGCTACACCTTC.

J is TRBJ2-5 and V is TRBV28, with 14 bases that match TRBD2. J was trimmed by 2 bases and V by 5 bases; bases with no gene match: 7. The CDR3 totals 17 residues. Germline V lookup: CDR1 MDHEN, CDR2 SYDVKM. CDR3 bases: TGTGCCAGCAGTCCCCGGGGACTAGCGGGAGAGCAAGAGACCCAGTACTTC. Amino acids: CASSPRGLAGEQETQYF.

This clone appeared many times. The rearrangement links TRBV27 to TRBJ2-7; D remains ambiguous. The germline CDR1 and CDR2 sequences are MNHEY and SMNVEV (reference sequence). The CDR3 is 13 amino acids. V was pared by 9 bases and J by 3 bases, with 15 bases between. The CDR3 reads CARSLDTHYEQYF. CDR3 DNA: TGTGCCAGGAGCCTAGATACTCACTACGAGCAGTACTTC.

CDR3: CATQAGVGTQEYNEQFF. Written as DNA, the CDR3 is TGTGCCACCCAGGCCGGGGTCGGGACGCAGGAATACAATGAGCAGTTCTTC. The rearrangement joins TRBV18 to TRBJ2-1; D could derive from TRBD1 or TRBD2 (5 bases each). The CDR3 consists of 17 residues. Deletions cut 10 bases from V and 4 bases from J, with 26 bases between. Per germline, CDR1 KGHSH and CDR2 LQKENI. The full variable domain, rest sourced from reference TRBV18 and TRBJ2-1, is NAGVMQNPRHLVRRRGQEARLRCSPMKGHSHVYWYRQLPEEGLKFMVYLQKENIIDESGMPKERFSAEFPKEGPSILRIQQVVRGDSAAYFCATQAGVGTQEYNEQFFGPGTRLTVL.

J is TRBJ1-5 and V is TRBV28; D not certain. This CDR3 has 13 residues. CDR1 and CDR2 (germline): MDHEN, SYDVKM. The germline V and J ends were trimmed by 6 bases and 7 bases, with 13 bases remaining between them. The CDR3 DNA reads as TGTGCCAGCAGCCGCAGGTTAGGACAGCCCCAGCATTTT. It encodes CASSRRLGQPQHF.

This chain links TRBV7-6 with TRBJ2-5, with 11 bases fitting TRBD2. The CDR3 spans 17 residues. Unmatched junction bases numbered 5, after V lost 2 bases and J lost 0 bases. Germline CDR1 and CDR2: SGHVS and FNYEAQ. As DNA, the CDR3 is TGTGCCAGCAGCTTAAACCCTAGCGGGAGGTACCAAGAGACCCAGTACTTC. It translates to CASSLNPSGRYQETQYF.

In this sample, this clone turned up a few times. J is TRBJ1-1 and V is TRBV27; no clear D. The germline V and J ends were trimmed by 6 bases and 1 base, with 18 bases remaining between them. This CDR3 comprises 16 residues. Germline lookup yields CDR1 MNHEY and CDR2 SMNVEV (reference sequence). In nucleotides, the CDR3 is TGTGCCAGCAGGGACCTTGGTCGGACGGAGAACACTGAAGCTTTCTTT. Amino acids: CASRDLGRTENTEAFF.